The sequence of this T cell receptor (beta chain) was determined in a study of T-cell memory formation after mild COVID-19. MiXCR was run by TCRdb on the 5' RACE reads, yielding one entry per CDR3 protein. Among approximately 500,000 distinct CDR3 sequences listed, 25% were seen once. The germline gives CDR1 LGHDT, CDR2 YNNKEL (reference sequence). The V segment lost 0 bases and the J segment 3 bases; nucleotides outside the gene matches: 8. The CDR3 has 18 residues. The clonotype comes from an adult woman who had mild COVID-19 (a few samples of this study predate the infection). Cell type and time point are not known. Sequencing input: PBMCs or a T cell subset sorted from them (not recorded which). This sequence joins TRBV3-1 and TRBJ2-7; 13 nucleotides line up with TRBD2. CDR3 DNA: TGTGCCAGCAGCCAAGATCCCGGACTAGCGGGAGCTCTCTACGAGCAGTACTTC. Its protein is CASSQDPGLAGALYEQYF.